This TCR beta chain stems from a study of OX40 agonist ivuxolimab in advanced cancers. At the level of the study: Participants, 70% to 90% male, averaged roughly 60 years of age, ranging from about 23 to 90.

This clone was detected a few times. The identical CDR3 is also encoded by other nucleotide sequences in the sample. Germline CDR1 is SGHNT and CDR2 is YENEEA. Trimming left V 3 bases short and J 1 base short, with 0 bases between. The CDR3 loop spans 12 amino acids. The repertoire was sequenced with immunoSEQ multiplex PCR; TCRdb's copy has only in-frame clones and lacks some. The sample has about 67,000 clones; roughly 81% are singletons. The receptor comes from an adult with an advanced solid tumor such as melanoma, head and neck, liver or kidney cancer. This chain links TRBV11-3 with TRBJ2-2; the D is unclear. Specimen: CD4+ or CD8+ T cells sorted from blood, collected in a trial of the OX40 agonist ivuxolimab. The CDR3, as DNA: TGTGCCAGCAGCTTGAACACCGGGGAGCTGTTTTTT. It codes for CASSLNTGELFF.